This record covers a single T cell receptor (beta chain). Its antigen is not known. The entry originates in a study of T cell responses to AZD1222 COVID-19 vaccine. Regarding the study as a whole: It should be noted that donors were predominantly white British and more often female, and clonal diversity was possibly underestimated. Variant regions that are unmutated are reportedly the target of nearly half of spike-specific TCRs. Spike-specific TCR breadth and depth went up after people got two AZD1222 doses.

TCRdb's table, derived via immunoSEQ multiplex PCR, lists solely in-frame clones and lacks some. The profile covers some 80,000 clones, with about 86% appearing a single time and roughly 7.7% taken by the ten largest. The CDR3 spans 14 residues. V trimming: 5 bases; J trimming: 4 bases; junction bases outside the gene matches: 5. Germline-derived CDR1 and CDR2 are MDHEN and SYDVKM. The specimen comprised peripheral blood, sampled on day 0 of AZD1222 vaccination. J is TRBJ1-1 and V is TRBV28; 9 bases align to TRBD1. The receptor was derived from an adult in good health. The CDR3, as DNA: TGTGCCAGCAGTCCCTCACAGGGGGCCACTGAAGCTTTCTTT. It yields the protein CASSPSQGATEAFF.